The rows below give T cell receptor beta chains drawn from one sample of a study of radiotherapy plus CTLA-4 blockade in lung cancer. Sequencing used immunoSEQ multiplex PCR; TCRdb keeps in-frame clones, though not all of them. The sample contains around 40,000 clones, around 75% of which appear only once. This sample comprised peripheral blood, obtained from a patient treated with radiotherapy plus ipilimumab. The receptors shown here come from a human donor with non-small cell lung cancer who had stable disease on radiotherapy plus ipilimumab. Each CDR3 is given with its conserved first and last residue. Fields, in order: D gene, V gene, CDR3 protein. The D gene is left open where the match is weak.

D: TRBD2
V: TRBV11-3
CDR3: CASSYKAGLAGGYNEQFF

D: .
V: TRBV20-1
CDR3: CSATSNYGYTF

D: TRBD2
V: TRBV10-3
CDR3: CAISESGTSVASSYEQYF

D: TRBD2
V: TRBV7-2
CDR3: CASSFLAGYSYNEQFF

D: TRBD1
V: TRBV6-1
CDR3: CASSRFRGDTEAFF

D: .
V: TRBV6-5
CDR3: CASSYSGGRGEAFF

D: .
V: TRBV7-2
CDR3: CASSLLDRQETQYF

D: .
V: TRBV5-5
CDR3: CASSSRPTGINEKLFF

D: .
V: TRBV27
CDR3: CASSASGFGNTIYF

D: .
V: TRBV4-3
CDR3: CASSQAGLGTGELFF

D: .
V: TRBV5-5
CDR3: CASSLIGVPSYEQYF

D: .
V: TRBV15
CDR3: CATSRGGGKLDEQYF

D: .
V: TRBV25-1
CDR3: CASSEPSGGRSTEAFF

D: .
V: TRBV7-8
CDR3: CASSPIQGSYSNQPQHF

D: .
V: TRBV19
CDR3: CASSMWSIINYGYTF

D: TRBD1
V: TRBV5-8
CDR3: CASSLFGTATHEQYF

D: .
V: TRBV20-1
CDR3: CSVTGNYGYTF

D: .
V: TRBV9
CDR3: CASSVGGLGGTEAFF

D: TRBD2
V: TRBV2
CDR3: CASSVTSGQETQYF

D: TRBD2
V: TRBV5-6
CDR3: CASSLESSGGSITGELFF

D: .
V: TRBV5-1
CDR3: CASSQSLNTEAFF

D: TRBD1
V: TRBV2
CDR3: CASSAGTGGINYGYTF

D: .
V: TRBV5-6
CDR3: CASSLVRGRAAYGYTF

D: .
V: TRBV10-3
CDR3: CAISSTLTGKLNEQFF

D: .
V: TRBV7-9
CDR3: CASSLGHPGIYGYTF

D: .
V: TRBV25-1
CDR3: CASSGSGWYEQYF

D: .
V: TRBV19
CDR3: CASRGSQGGNGGYTF

D: .
V: TRBV5-4
CDR3: CASSLGTASTDTQYF

D: TRBD1
V: TRBV11-2
CDR3: CASSTQGEGSPLHF

D: TRBD2
V: TRBV5-1
CDR3: CASSLEGRVYEQYF

D: .
V: TRBV15
CDR3: CATSRGGSDEKLFF

D: TRBD1
V: TRBV18
CDR3: CASSLTGQEFYGYTF

D: TRBD1
V: TRBV15
CDR3: CATSRDRGLDEQYF

D: .
V: TRBV7-6
CDR3: CASSSQGFNNEQFF

D: .
V: TRBV29-1
CDR3: CSVEKGVGYTF

D: TRBD2
V: TRBV30
CDR3: CAWSVLAGTTGELFF

D: .
V: TRBV7-2
CDR3: CASSFPGSPLHF

D: .
V: TRBV29-1
CDR3: CSVAGIHEQYF

D: TRBD2
V: TRBV29-1
CDR3: CSVATSGRGTDTQYF

D: TRBD2
V: TRBV6-6
CDR3: CASSNTGTTREQYF

D: TRBD1
V: TRBV4-1
CDR3: CASSPRTGGGYGYTF

D: TRBD2
V: TRBV25-1
CDR3: CASSWGGTGELFF

D: .
V: TRBV7-3
CDR3: CASTLQPGVPEAFF

D: .
V: TRBV21-1
CDR3: CASGPYRVRNYEQYF

D: .
V: TRBV7-9
CDR3: CASKGGPGERSPLHF

D: TRBD1
V: TRBV29-1
CDR3: CSVVDRAAGYTF

D: TRBD1
V: TRBV6-5
CDR3: CATRTGQNYGYTF

D: TRBD1
V: TRBV10-3
CDR3: CAISERGPGNYNEQFF

D: TRBD1
V: TRBV7-9
CDR3: CASSAGQGNEKLFF